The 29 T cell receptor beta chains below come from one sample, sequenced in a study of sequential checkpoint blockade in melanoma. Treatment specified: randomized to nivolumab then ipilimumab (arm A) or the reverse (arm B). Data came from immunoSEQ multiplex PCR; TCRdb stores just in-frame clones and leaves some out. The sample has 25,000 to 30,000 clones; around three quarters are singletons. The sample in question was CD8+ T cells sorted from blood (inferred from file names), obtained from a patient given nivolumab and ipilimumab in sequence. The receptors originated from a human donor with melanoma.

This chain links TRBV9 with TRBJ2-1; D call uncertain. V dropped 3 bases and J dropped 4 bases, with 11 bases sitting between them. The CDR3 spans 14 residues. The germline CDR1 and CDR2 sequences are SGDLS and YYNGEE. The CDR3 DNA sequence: TGTGCCAGCAGCGGCGGCTCTCCTTACAATGAGCAGTTCTTC. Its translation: CASSGGSPYNEQFF.

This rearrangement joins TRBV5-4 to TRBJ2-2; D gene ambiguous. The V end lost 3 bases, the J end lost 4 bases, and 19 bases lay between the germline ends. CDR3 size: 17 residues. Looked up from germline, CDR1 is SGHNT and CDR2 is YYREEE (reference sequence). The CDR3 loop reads CASSSNFGSTGTGELFF. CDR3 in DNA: TGTGCCAGCAGCTCAAACTTCGGGTCCACGGGCACCGGGGAGCTGTTTTTT.

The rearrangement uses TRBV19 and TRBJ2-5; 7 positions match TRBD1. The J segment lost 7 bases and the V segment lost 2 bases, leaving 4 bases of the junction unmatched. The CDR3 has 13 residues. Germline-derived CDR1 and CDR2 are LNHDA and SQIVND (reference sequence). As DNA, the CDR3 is TGTGCCAGTAGTATACGAGGGGGCCCGACCCAGTACTTC. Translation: CASSIRGGPTQYF.

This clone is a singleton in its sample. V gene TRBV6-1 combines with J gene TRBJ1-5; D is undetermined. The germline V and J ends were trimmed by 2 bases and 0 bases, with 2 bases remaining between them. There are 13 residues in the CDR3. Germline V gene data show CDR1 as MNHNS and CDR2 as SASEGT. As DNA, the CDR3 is TGTGCCAGCAGTGAACATAGCAATCAGCCCCAGCATTTT. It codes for CASSEHSNQPQHF.

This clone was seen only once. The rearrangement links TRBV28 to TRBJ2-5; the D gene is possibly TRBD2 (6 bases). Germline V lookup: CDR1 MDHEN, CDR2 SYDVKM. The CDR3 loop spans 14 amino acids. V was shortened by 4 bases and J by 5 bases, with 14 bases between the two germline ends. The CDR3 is CASSSSRGRETQYF. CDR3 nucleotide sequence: TGTGCCAGCAGTTCCTCCCGGGGGAGGGAGACCCAGTACTTC.

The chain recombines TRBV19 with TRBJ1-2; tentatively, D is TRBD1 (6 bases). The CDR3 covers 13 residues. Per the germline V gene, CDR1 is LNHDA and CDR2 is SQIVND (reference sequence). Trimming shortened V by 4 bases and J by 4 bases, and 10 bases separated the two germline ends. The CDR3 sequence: CASSTGQFYGYTF. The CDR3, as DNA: TGTGCCAGTAGTACAGGACAGTTCTATGGCTACACCTTC.

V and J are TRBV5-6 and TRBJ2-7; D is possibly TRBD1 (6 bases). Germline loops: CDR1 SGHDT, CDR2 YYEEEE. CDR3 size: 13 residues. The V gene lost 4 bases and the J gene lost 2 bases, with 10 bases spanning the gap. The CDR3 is CASSPTGPYEQYF. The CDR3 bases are TGTGCCAGCAGCCCTACAGGGCCCTACGAGCAGTACTTC.

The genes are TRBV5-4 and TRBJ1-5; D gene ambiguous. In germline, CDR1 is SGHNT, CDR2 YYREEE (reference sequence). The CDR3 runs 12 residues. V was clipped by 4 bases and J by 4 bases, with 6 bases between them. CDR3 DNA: TGTGCCAGCAGCCTACTTAATCAGCCCCAGCATTTT. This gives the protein CASSLLNQPQHF.

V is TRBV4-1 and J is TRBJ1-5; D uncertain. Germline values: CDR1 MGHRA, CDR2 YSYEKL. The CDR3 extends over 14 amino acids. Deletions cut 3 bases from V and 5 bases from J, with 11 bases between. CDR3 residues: CASSQDFGDQPQHF. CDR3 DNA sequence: TGCGCCAGCAGCCAGGACTTCGGGGATCAGCCCCAGCATTTT.

CDR3 residues: CASSTGTAYGYTF. DNA of the CDR3: TGTGCCAGCAGCACCGGGACAGCTTATGGCTACACCTTC. This chain connects TRBV6-5 to TRBJ1-2; 7 bases map to TRBD1. J gave up 5 bases and V 6 bases, and 6 bases lay outside the gene matches. The CDR3 loop spans 13 amino acids. Germline V lookup: CDR1 MNHEY, CDR2 SVGAGI.

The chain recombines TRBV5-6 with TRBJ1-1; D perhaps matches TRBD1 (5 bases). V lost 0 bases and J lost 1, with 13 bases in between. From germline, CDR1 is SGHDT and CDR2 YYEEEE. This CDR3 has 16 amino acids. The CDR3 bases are TGTGCCAGCAGCTTGGATCGGCTGGGGGGGAACACTGAAGCTTTCTTT. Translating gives CASSLDRLGGNTEAFF.

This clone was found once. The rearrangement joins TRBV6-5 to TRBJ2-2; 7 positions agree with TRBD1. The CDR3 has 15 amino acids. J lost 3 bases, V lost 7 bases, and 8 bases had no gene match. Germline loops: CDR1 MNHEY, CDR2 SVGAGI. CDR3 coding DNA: TGTGCCAGCAAATTACAGGGGCCTTACACCGGGGAGCTGTTTTTT. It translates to CASKLQGPYTGELFF.

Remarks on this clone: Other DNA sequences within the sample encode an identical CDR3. The DNA of the CDR3 is TGTGCCAGCAGCGTAGGGGCGGATACGCAGTATTTT. It translates to CASSVGADTQYF. This rearrangement joins TRBV9 to TRBJ2-3; D is unresolved. The CDR3 loop spans 12 amino acids. Germline V gene data show CDR1 as SGDLS and CDR2 as YYNGEE. V was trimmed by 0 bases and J by 6 bases, leaving 5 bases between them.

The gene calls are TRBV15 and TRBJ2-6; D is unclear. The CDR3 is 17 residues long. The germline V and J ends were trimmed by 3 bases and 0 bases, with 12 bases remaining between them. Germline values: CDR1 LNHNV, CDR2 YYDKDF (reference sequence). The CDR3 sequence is CATSSRQASSGANVLTF. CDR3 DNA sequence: TGTGCCACCAGCAGCCGGCAGGCCAGCTCTGGGGCCAACGTCCTGACTTTC.

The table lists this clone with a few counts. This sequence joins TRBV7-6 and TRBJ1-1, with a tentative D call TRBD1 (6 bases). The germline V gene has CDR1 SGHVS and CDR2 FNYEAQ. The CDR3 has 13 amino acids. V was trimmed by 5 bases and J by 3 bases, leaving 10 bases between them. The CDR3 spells CASSLTGDTEAFF. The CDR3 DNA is TGTGCCAGCAGCCTGACAGGCGACACTGAAGCTTTCTTT.

CDR3 loop: CATKTVNTGELFF. The CDR3 DNA sequence: TGTGCCACAAAGACAGTGAACACCGGGGAGCTGTTTTTT. The gene calls are TRBV19 and TRBJ2-2; the D gene is possibly TRBD1 (5 bases). V lost 10 bases and J lost 1, with 10 bases in between. Per the germline V gene, CDR1 is LNHDA and CDR2 is SQIVND (reference sequence). This CDR3 has 13 residues.

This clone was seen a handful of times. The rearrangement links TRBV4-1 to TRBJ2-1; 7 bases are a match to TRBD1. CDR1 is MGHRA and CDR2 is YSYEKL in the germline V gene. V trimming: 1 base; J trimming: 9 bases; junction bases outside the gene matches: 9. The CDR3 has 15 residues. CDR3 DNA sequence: TGCGCCAGCAGCCAAGTGACAGGGACACGAAGTGAGCAGTTCTTC. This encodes CASSQVTGTRSEQFF.

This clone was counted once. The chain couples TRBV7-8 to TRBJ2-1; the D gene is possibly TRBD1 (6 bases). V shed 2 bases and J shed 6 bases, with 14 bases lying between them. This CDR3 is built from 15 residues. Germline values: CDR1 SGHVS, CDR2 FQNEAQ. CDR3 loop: CASSLLGGLPNEQFF. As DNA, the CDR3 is TGTGCCAGCAGCTTACTTGGGGGCCTCCCCAATGAGCAGTTCTTC.

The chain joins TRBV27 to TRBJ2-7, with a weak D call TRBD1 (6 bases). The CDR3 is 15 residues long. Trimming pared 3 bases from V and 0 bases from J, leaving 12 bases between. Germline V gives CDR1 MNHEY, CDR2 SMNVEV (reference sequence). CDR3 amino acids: CASSLTGSFSYEQYF. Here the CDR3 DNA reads TGTGCCAGCAGTTTGACAGGCTCCTTCTCCTACGAGCAGTACTTC.

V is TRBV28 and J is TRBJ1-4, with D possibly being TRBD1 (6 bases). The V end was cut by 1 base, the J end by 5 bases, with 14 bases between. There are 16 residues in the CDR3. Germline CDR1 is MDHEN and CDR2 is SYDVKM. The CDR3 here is CASSLYSGTLNEKLFF. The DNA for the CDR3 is TGTGCCAGCAGTTTATATTCCGGGACACTCAATGAAAAACTGTTTTTT.

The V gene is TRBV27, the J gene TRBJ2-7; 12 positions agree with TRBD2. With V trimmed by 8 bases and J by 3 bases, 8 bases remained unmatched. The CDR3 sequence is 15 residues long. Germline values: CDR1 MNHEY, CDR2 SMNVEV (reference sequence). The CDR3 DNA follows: TGTGCCAGCCAGATACTAGCGGGGGGTAACTACGAGCAGTACTTC. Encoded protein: CASQILAGGNYEQYF.

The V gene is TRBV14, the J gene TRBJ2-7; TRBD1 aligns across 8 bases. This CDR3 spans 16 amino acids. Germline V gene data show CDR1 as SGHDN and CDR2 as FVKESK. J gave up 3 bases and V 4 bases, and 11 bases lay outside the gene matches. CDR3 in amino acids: CASSRSRGTGYYEQYF. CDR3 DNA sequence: TGTGCCAGCAGCCGATCGCGCGGGACAGGTTACTACGAGCAGTACTTC.

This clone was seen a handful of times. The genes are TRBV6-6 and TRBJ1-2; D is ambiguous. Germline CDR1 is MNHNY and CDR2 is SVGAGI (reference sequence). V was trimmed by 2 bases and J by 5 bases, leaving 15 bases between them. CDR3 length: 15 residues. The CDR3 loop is CASSYPDTGFYGYTF. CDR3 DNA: TGTGCCAGCAGTTACCCGGATACGGGGTTTTATGGCTACACCTTC.

In DNA form, the CDR3 reads TGTGCCAGCTTGGGCGGGGGAGGCTACAATGAGCAGTTCTTC. As protein: CASLGGGGYNEQFF. The chain has TRBV2 and TRBJ2-1; 7 nucleotides line up with TRBD2. CDR3 length: 14 amino acids. Trimming at V came to 8 bases and at J to 3 bases, leaving 7 bases not matched to a gene. Germline CDR1 and CDR2: SNHLY and FYNNEI.

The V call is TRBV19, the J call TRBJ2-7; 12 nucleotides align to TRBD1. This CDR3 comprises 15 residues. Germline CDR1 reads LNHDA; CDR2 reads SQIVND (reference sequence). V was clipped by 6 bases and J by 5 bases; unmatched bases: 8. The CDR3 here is CASRPGTGGINEQYF. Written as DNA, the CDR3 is TGTGCCAGTAGACCCGGGACAGGGGGCATCAACGAGCAGTACTTC.

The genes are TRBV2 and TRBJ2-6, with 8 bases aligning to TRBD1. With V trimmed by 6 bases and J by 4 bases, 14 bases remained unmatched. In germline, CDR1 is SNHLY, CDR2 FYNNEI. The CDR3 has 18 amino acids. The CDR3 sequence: CASSPFPQGAGGANVLTF. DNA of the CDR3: TGTGCCAGCAGCCCATTCCCCCAGGGGGCGGGGGGGGCCAACGTCCTGACTTTC.

The CDR3, as DNA: TGTGCCACCAAGAGCTCCTATAATTCACCCCTCCACTTT. Translated: CATKSSYNSPLHF. The chain couples TRBV7-9 to TRBJ1-6; D is uncertain. Deletions cut 10 bases from V and 0 bases from J, with 7 bases between. CDR3 length: 13 residues. The germline V gene encodes CDR1 SEHNR and CDR2 FQNEAQ (reference sequence).

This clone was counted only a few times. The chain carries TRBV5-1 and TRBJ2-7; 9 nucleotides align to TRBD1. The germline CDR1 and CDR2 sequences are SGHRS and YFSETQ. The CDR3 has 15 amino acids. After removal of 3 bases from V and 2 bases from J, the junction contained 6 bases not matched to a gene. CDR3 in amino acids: CASSSGQGLTYEQYF. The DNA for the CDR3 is TGCGCCAGCAGCTCAGGACAGGGGTTGACCTACGAGCAGTACTTC.

CDR3: CASSLGLTGRYEKLFF. Here the CDR3 DNA reads TGTGCCAGCAGCTTAGGGTTAACAGGGAGATATGAAAAACTGTTTTTT. The chain links TRBV7-9 to TRBJ1-4; D perhaps matches TRBD1 (6 bases). The CDR3 length is 16 residues. CDR1 is SEHNR and CDR2 is FQNEAQ in the germline V gene (reference sequence). Trimming took off 1 base at V and 6 bases at J, with 15 bases between the two ends.